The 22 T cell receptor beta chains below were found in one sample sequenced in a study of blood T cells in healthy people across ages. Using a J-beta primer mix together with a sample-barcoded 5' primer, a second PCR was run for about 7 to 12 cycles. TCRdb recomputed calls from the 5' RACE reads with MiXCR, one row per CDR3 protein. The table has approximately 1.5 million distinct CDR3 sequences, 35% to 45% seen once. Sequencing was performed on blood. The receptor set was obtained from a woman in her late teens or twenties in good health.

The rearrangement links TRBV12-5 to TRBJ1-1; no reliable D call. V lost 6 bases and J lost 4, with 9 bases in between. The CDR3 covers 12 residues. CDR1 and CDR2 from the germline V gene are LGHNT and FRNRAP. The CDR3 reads CASGKGITEAFF. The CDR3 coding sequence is TGTGCTAGTGGAAAGGGTATCACTGAAGCTTTCTTT.

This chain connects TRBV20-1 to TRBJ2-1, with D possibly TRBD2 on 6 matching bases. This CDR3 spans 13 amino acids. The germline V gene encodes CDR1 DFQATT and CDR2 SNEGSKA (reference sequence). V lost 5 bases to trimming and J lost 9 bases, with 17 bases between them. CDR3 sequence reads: CSAPRNLGGEQFF. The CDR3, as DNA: TGCAGTGCTCCGAGGAACCTCGGGGGTGAGCAGTTCTTC.

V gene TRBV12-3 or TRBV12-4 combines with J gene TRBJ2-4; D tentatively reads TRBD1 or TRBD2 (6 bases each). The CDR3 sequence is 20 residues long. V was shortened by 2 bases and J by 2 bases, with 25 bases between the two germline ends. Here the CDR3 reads CASSLSPFRGGEVPKNIQYF. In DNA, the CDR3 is TGTGCCAGCAGTTTATCACCCTTCAGGGGCGGGGAAGTACCCAAAAACATTCAGTACTTC.

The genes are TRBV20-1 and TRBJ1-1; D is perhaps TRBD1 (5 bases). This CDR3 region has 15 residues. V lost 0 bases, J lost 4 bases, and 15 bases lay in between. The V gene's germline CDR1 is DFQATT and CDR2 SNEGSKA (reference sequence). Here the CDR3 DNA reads TGCAGTGCTAGAGATAGGGCAGGGATGGGCACTGAAGCTTTCTTT. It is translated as CSARDRAGMGTEAFF.

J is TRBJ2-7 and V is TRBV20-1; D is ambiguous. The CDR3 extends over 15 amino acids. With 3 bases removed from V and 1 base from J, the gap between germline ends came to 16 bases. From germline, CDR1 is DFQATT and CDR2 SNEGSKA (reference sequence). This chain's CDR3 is CSASPGWARSYEQYF. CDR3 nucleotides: TGCAGTGCTAGTCCCGGGTGGGCGCGGTCCTACGAGCAGTACTTC.

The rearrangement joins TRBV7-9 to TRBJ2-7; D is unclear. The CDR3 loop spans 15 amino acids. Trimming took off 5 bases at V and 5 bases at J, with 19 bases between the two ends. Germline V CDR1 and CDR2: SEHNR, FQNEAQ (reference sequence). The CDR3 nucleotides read TGTGCCAGCAGCCCAGGATGGGGTACTGGGCACGAGCAGTACTTC. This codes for CASSPGWGTGHEQYF.

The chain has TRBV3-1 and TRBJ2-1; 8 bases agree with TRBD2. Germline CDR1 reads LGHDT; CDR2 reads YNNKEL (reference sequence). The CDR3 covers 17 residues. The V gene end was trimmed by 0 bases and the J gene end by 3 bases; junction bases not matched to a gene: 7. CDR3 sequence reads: CASSQDNWRGVYNEQFF. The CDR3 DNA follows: TGTGCCAGCAGCCAAGATAACTGGCGGGGGGTCTACAATGAGCAGTTCTTC.

CDR3 nucleotides: TGCGCCAGCAGCCAACATCCGACGGGTAATGAGCAGTACTTC. Protein sequence: CASSQHPTGNEQYF. This chain uses TRBV4-1 with TRBJ2-5, with unresolved D. Trimming took off 2 bases at V and 11 bases at J, with 18 bases between the two ends. This CDR3 has 14 amino acids. Germline loops: CDR1 MGHRA, CDR2 YSYEKL.

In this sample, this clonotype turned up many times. The CDR3 spells CASSPINLAEQETQYF. CDR3 coding DNA: TGCGCCAGCAGCCCAATAAACCTAGCGGAACAAGAGACCCAGTACTTC. The chain joins TRBV4-1 to TRBJ2-5; TRBD2 aligns across 7 bases. Trimming took 4 bases from V and 2 from J; bases not matched to a gene: 10. The germline V gene encodes CDR1 MGHRA and CDR2 YSYEKL. The CDR3 loop spans 16 amino acids.

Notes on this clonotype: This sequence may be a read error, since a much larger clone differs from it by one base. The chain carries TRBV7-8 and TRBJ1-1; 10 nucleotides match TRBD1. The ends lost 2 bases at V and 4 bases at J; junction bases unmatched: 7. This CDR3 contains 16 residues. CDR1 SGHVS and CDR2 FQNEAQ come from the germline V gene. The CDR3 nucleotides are TGTGCCAGCAGCTTATCGGGGACAGGGGTGGTCACTGAAGCTTTCTTT. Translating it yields CASSLSGTGVVTEAFF.

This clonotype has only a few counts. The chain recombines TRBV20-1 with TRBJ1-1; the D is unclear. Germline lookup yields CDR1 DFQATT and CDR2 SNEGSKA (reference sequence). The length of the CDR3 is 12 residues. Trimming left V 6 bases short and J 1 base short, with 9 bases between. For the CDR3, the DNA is TGCAGTGCCAAGGGTCAGAACACTGAAGCTTTCTTT. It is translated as CSAKGQNTEAFF.

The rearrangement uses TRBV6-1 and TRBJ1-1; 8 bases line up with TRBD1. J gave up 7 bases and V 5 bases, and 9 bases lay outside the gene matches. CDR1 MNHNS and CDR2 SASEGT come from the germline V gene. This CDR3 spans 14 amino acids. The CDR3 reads CASSLSGQAGEAFF. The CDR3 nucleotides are TGTGCCAGCAGTTTGTCGGGACAGGCGGGTGAAGCTTTCTTT.

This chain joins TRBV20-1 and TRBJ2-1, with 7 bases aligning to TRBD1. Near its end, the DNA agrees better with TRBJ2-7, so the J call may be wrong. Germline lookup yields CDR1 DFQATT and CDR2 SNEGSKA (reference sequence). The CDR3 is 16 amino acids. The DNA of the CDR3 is TGCAGTGCTGGGCCCCCGGGACAGAGCTCCTACAATGAGCAGTACTTC. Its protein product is CSAGPPGQSSYNEQYF.

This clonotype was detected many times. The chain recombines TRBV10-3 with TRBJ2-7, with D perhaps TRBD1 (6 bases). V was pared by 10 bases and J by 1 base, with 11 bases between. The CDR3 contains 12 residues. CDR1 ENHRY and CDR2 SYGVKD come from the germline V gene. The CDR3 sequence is CATLDSSYEQYF. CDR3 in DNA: TGTGCCACATTGGACAGTTCCTACGAGCAGTACTTC.

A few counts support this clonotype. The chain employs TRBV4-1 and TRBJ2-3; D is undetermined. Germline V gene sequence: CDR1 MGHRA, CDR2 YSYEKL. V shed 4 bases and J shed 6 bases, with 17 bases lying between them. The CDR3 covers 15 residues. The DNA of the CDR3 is TGCGCCAGCAGCCGCGCGTCCCCCGGGTGGGATACGCAGTATTTT. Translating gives CASSRASPGWDTQYF.

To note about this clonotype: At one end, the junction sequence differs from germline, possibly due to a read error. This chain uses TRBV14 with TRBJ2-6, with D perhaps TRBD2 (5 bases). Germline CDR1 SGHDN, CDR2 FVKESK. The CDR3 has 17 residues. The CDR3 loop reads CASSLWWTAGGANVLTF. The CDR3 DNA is TGTGCCAGTAGCCTTTGGTGGACTGCGGGTGGGGCCAACGTCCTGACTTTC. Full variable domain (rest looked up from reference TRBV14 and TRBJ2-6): EAGVTQFPSHSVIEKGQTVTLRCDPISGHDNLYWYRRVMGKEIKFLLHFVKESKQDESGMPNNRFLAERTGGTYSTLKVQPAELEDSGVYFCASSLWWTAGGANVLTFGAGSRLTVL.

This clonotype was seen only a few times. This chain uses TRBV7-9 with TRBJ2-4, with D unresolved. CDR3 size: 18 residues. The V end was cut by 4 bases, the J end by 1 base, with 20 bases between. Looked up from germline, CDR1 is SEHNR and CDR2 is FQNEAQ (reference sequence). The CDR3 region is CASSSGGFEARAKNIQYF. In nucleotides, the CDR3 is TGTGCCAGCAGCTCTGGCGGTTTCGAGGCAAGGGCCAAAAACATTCAGTACTTC.

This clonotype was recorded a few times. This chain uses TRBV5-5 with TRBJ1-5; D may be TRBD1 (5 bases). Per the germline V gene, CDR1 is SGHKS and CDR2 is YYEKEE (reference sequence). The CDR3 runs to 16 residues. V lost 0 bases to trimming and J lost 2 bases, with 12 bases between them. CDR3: CASSLVVGTGNQPQHF. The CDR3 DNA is TGTGCCAGCAGCTTGGTGGTGGGGACTGGCAATCAGCCCCAGCATTTT.

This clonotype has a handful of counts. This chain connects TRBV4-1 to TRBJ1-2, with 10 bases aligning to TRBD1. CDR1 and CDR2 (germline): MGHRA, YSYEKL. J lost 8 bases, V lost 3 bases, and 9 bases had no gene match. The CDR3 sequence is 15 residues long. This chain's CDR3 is CASSHGTGDVGGYTF. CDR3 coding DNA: TGCGCCAGCAGCCACGGGACAGGGGATGTAGGAGGCTACACCTTC.

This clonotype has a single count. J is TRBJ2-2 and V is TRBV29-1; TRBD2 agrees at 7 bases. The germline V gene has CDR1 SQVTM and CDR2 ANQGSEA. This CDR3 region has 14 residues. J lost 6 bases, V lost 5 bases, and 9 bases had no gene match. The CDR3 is CSVPGTKLSGELFF. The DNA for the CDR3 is TGCAGCGTTCCCGGGACTAAACTATCCGGGGAGCTGTTTTTT.

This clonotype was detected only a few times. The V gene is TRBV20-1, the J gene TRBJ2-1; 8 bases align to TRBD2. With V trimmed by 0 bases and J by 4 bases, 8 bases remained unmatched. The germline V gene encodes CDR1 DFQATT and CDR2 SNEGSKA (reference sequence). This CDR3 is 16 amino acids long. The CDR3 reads CSARDGRGADYNEQFF. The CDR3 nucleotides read TGCAGTGCTAGAGATGGGCGGGGGGCGGATTACAATGAGCAGTTCTTC.

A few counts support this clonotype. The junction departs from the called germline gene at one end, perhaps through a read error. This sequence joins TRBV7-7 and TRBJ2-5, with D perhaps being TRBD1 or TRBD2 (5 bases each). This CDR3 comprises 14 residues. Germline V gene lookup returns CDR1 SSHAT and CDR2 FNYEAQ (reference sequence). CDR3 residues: CASSYSGPWETQYF. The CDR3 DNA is TGTGCTAGCAGCTATTCGGGGCCCTGGGAGACCCAGTACTTC. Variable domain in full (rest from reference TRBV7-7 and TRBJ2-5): GAGVSQSPRYKVTKRGQDVTLRCDPISSHATLYWYQQALGQGPEFLTYFNYEAQPDKSGLPSDRFSAERPEGSISTLTIQRTEQRDSAMYRCASSYSGPWETQYFGPGTRLLVL.